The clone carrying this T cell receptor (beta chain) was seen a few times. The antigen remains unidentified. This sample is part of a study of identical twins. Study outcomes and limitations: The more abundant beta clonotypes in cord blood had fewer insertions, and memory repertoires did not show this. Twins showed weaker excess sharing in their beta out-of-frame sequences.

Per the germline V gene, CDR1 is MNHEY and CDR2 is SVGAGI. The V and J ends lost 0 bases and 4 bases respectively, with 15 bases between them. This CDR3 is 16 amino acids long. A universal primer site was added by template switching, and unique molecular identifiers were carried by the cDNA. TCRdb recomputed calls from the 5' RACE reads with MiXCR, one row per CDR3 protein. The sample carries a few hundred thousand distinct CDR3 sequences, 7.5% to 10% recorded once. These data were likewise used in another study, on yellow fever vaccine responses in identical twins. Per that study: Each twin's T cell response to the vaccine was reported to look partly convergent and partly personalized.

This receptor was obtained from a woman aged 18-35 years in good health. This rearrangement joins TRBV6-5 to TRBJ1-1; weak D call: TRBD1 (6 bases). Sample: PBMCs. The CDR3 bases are TGTGCCAGCAGTTACTCGATCACGGGGGCGTCCACTGAAGCTTTCTTT. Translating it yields CASSYSITGASTEAFF.